This TCR beta chain was documented in a study of blood T cell repertoires in COVID-19. The wider study: PBMCs, B-cell-depleted T cells, or T cells were the source of the cDNA or gDNA that made up the material.

The CDR3 contains 13 residues. The V gene lost 5 bases and the J gene lost 7 bases, with 11 bases spanning the gap. Germline V CDR1 and CDR2: MNHEY, SVGAGI. The protocol was immunoSEQ multiplex PCR, while the TCRdb copy is restricted to in-frame clones and leaves out a portion. Here the sample spans some 190,000 clones, approximately 80% being singletons. This TCR was recovered from a man in his 60s who had been exposed to COVID-19. The chain is built from TRBV6-5 and TRBJ2-2; no clear D gene. Source material: PBMCs or T cells enriched from blood (not recorded which). CDR3 sequence: CASSPYEVGELFF. Written as DNA, the CDR3 is TGTGCCAGCAGTCCATACGAGGTCGGGGAGCTGTTTTTT.